This passage covers 28 T cell receptor beta chains from one sample sequenced in a study of CD8+ T cells in alopecia areata. Isolated RNA was reverse transcribed into cDNA used as the sequencing template. Produced via immunoSEQ multiplex PCR; TCRdb's table is partial and in-frame only. In the table there are roughly 280,000 clones, roughly 60% of which are singletons. Treatment given: oral pan-JAK inhibitor, 5-10 mg twice daily. The sample was CD4+ T cells sorted from blood, taken at week 52, from a patient treated with tofacitinib. All receptors come from a human donor with alopecia areata.

This sequence joins TRBV9 and TRBJ2-3, with D maybe TRBD2 (5 bases). Trimming pared 6 bases from V and 2 bases from J, leaving 13 bases between. CDR3 size: 14 residues. Per germline, CDR1 SGDLS and CDR2 YYNGEE. The CDR3 DNA is TGTGCCAGCAACGACGGGAACCCCACAGATACGCAGTATTTT. Its protein is CASNDGNPTDTQYF.

The rearrangement uses TRBV7-9 and TRBJ2-7, with D perhaps matching TRBD1 (5 bases). CDR1 and CDR2 (germline): SEHNR, FQNEAQ (reference sequence). Trimming stripped 4 bases from V and 5 bases from J, with 21 bases between. The CDR3 consists of 16 residues. CDR3 bases: TGTGCCAGCAGCTCTAGTCGTTCGGACACCACACACGAGCAGTACTTC. It specifies CASSSSRSDTTHEQYF.

This clone has more than one count but fewer than ten. The chain couples TRBV4-1 to TRBJ2-5, with 13 nucleotides matching TRBD2. Per germline, CDR1 MGHRA and CDR2 YSYEKL. The CDR3 is 15 residues long. V trimming: 4 bases; J trimming: 4 bases; junction bases outside the gene matches: 3. CDR3 sequence: CASSRTSGGRETQYF. For the CDR3, the DNA is TGCGCCAGCAGCCGGACTAGCGGGGGTCGAGAGACCCAGTACTTC.

V and J are TRBV9 and TRBJ1-2, with D uncertain. Per the germline V gene, CDR1 is SGDLS and CDR2 is YYNGEE. V lost 0 bases and J lost 5, with 11 bases in between. This CDR3 has 14 amino acids. CDR3 region: CASSVAGWEYGYTF. The CDR3 coding sequence is TGTGCCAGCAGCGTAGCAGGATGGGAATATGGCTACACCTTC.

The table lists this clone with a few counts. The chain uses TRBV29-1 and TRBJ1-1, with 8 bases identical to TRBD1. This CDR3 contains 13 residues. The germline V gene encodes CDR1 SQVTM and CDR2 ANQGSEA. V shed 7 bases, J shed 3 bases, and the junction held 7 bases outside the gene matches. The CDR3 DNA is TGCAGCGGCTCAACAGGGGGGGACACTGAAGCTTTCTTT. This gives the protein CSGSTGGDTEAFF.

The rearrangement joins TRBV2 to TRBJ2-3, with 12 nucleotides matching TRBD2. The trim removed 9 bases at V and 2 bases at J, leaving 3 bases unmatched. Germline CDR1 and CDR2: SNHLY and FYNNEI. The CDR3 is made up of 14 amino acids. The CDR3 loop reads CASGLAGNTDTQYF. The CDR3 DNA is TGTGCCAGTGGACTAGCGGGAAACACAGATACGCAGTATTTT.

V gene TRBV6-6 combines with J gene TRBJ2-7; 8 positions match TRBD1. The V gene's germline CDR1 is MNHNY and CDR2 SVGAGI (reference sequence). Unmatched junction bases numbered 6, after V lost 5 bases and J lost 3 bases. This CDR3 has 14 amino acids. CDR3 residues: CASSGQGIIYEQYF. The CDR3, as DNA: TGTGCCAGCAGTGGACAGGGTATAATCTACGAGCAGTACTTC.

The chain combines TRBV6-5 with TRBJ2-3, with a weak D call TRBD1 (6 bases). Looked up from germline, CDR1 is MNHEY and CDR2 is SVGAGI. This CDR3 has 14 amino acids. V lost 6 bases to trimming and J lost 0 bases, with 10 bases between them. CDR3 sequence reads: CASSPQGSTDTQYF. The CDR3 DNA reads TGTGCCAGCAGCCCCCAGGGGAGCACAGATACGCAGTATTTT.

This chain links TRBV9 with TRBJ1-1, with D unresolved. This CDR3 region has 15 residues. Per germline, CDR1 SGDLS and CDR2 YYNGEE. V was pared by 0 bases and J by 4 bases, with 13 bases between. The CDR3: CASSVGAGTITEAFF. The CDR3 DNA reads TGTGCCAGCAGCGTAGGGGCAGGTACTATCACTGAAGCTTTCTTT. Looking up the rest from reference TRBV9 and TRBJ1-1 gives the full variable domain: DSGVTQTPKHLITATGQRVTLRCSPRSGDLSVYWYQQSLDQGLQFLIQYYNGEERAKGNILERFSAQQFPDLHSELNLSSLELGDSALYFCASSVGAGTITEAFFGQGTRLTVV.

V usage is TRBV4-1 and J usage is TRBJ1-5; possible D gene TRBD1, 5 bases. The CDR3 is 14 amino acids. Germline CDR1 and CDR2: MGHRA and YSYEKL. Trimming stripped 1 base from V and 5 bases from J, with 9 bases between. This chain's CDR3 is CASSQGLGDQPQHF. The DNA of the CDR3 is TGCGCCAGCAGCCAAGGCTTGGGGGATCAGCCCCAGCATTTT.

In this sample, this clone turned up a few times. The gene calls are TRBV5-1 and TRBJ2-5; D call uncertain. V dropped 4 bases and J dropped 4 bases, with 11 bases sitting between them. This CDR3 has 13 residues. Germline CDR1 SGHRS, CDR2 YFSETQ. DNA of the CDR3: TGCGCCAGCAGCATCGAGGAAGGAGAGACCCAGTACTTC. It encodes CASSIEEGETQYF.

The chain employs TRBV6-5 and TRBJ2-3, with no clear D. Germline loops: CDR1 MNHEY, CDR2 SVGAGI. The ends were cut back, 3 bases at V and 6 bases at J, with 10 bases in the middle. The CDR3 runs 13 residues. The CDR3 DNA follows: TGTGCCAGCAGTTATGCCGGGCACGATACGCAGTATTTT. It codes for CASSYAGHDTQYF.

The J gene is TRBJ2-7, the V gene TRBV14, with 9 bases aligning to TRBD1. CDR1 SGHDN and CDR2 FVKESK come from the germline V gene. V gave up 3 bases and J gave up 0 bases; unmatched junction bases: 3. The CDR3 runs to 15 residues. CDR3 residues: CASSQGQGPSYEQYF. The CDR3 coding sequence is TGTGCCAGCAGCCAGGGACAGGGACCCTCCTACGAGCAGTACTTC.

The genes are TRBV30 and TRBJ2-3, with 8 bases aligning to TRBD2. This CDR3 is 13 amino acids long. The J segment lost 2 bases and the V segment lost 5 bases, leaving 3 bases of the junction unmatched. The germline gives CDR1 GTSNPN, CDR2 SVGIG (reference sequence). The CDR3 region is CAWEAGATDTQYF. CDR3 coding DNA: TGTGCCTGGGAAGCGGGGGCCACAGATACGCAGTATTTT.

This clone was seen only a few times. The V gene is TRBV29-1, the J gene TRBJ1-1, with 7 bases that match TRBD1. Losses at the gene ends were 2 bases for V and 2 bases for J; bases not matched to a gene: 11. CDR3 length: 16 amino acids. Germline CDR1 is SQVTM and CDR2 is ANQGSEA. The CDR3 loop is CSVESIMTGINTEAFF. The CDR3 region has the DNA TGCAGCGTTGAATCAATCATGACAGGGATAAACACTGAAGCTTTCTTT.

This sequence joins TRBV4-1 and TRBJ2-5, with 14 bases that match TRBD2. Germline V gene lookup returns CDR1 MGHRA and CDR2 YSYEKL. The CDR3 runs to 19 residues. V lost 1 base and J lost 2; bases outside the gene matches: 9. The CDR3 sequence: CASSQGGTGTSGGQETQYF. DNA of the CDR3: TGCGCCAGCAGCCAAGGAGGGACCGGGACTAGCGGGGGACAAGAGACCCAGTACTTC.

This clone was picked up one time. This sequence joins TRBV23-1 and TRBJ2-3; unclear D gene. TRBV23-1 is designated an ORF whose function remains uncertain. The CDR3 has 14 residues. V lost 0 bases to trimming and J lost 1 base, with 5 bases between them. Written as DNA, the CDR3 is TGCGCCAGCAGTCAATCCCGGGGCACAGATACGCAGTATTTT. This codes for CASSQSRGTDTQYF.

V is TRBV6-5 and J is TRBJ2-7, with D possibly being TRBD1 (6 bases). Germline V gives CDR1 MNHEY, CDR2 SVGAGI. The CDR3 has 14 amino acids. V gave up 8 bases and J gave up 6 bases, with 20 bases separating them. CDR3 residues: CASRAGQGSREQYF. The CDR3 DNA follows: TGTGCCAGCCGGGCGGGCCAGGGGTCTCGCGAGCAGTACTTC.

The chain links TRBV7-2 to TRBJ2-4, with 12 nucleotides matching TRBD1. The CDR3 sequence is 15 residues long. J gave up 9 bases and V 1 base, and 4 bases lay outside the gene matches. Germline V gene lookup returns CDR1 SGHTA and CDR2 FQGNSA. In DNA form, the CDR3 reads TGTGCCAGCAGCTTAGTGGGACAGGGGGCAGCCATTCAGTACTTC. It translates to CASSLVGQGAAIQYF.

This clone was seen once. V is TRBV15 and J is TRBJ1-4; D might be TRBD1 (5 bases). Trimming pared 2 bases from V and 0 bases from J, leaving 13 bases between. The germline V gene encodes CDR1 LNHNV and CDR2 YYDKDF (reference sequence). The CDR3 length is 17 residues. The CDR3 protein is CATSRTPGGATNEKLFF. The CDR3 DNA follows: TGTGCCACCAGCAGAACCCCCGGGGGGGCAACTAATGAAAAACTGTTTTTT. Full variable domain (outside the CDR3, taken from reference TRBV15 and TRBJ1-4): DAMVIQNPRYQVTQFGKPVTLSCSQTLNHNVMYWYQQKSSQAPKLLFHYYDKDFNNEADTPDNFQSRRPNTSFCFLDIRSPGLGDTAMYLCATSRTPGGATNEKLFFGSGTQLSVL.

V usage is TRBV30 and J usage is TRBJ1-1; possible D gene TRBD1, 5 bases. The V end lost 3 bases, the J end lost 4 bases, and 12 bases lay between the germline ends. The CDR3 length is 13 residues. Germline loops: CDR1 GTSNPN, CDR2 SVGIG (reference sequence). The CDR3 DNA is TGTGCCTGGAGCCCAGGGCGCGGCACTGAAGCTTTCTTT. Residues: CAWSPGRGTEAFF.

This chain connects TRBV15 to TRBJ1-2; TRBD1 aligns across 7 bases. The V and J ends lost 3 bases and 1 base, in that order; junction bases with no gene match: 5. The germline V gene has CDR1 LNHNV and CDR2 YYDKDF (reference sequence). The CDR3 extends over 15 amino acids. CDR3 DNA sequence: TGTGCCACCAGCAGGCCGGGACAGTTTAACTATGGCTACACCTTC. This gives the protein CATSRPGQFNYGYTF.

This clone came up once. The rearrangement uses TRBV5-6 and TRBJ2-6; no firm D call. CDR3 length equals 14 residues. Germline V CDR1 and CDR2: SGHDT, YYEEEE. The V and J ends lost 1 base and 2 bases respectively, with 4 bases between them. The CDR3 coding sequence is TGTGCCAGCAGCTTGATTGCTGGGGCCAACGTCCTGACTTTC. This encodes CASSLIAGANVLTF.

This clone was detected a few times. The V gene is TRBV6-6, the J gene TRBJ2-1, with 9 bases lining up with TRBD2. Germline-derived CDR1 and CDR2 are MNHNY and SVGAGI (reference sequence). Germline trimming cut 8 bases from V and 5 bases from J; bases unmatched to any gene: 7. The CDR3 consists of 14 residues. CDR3 residues: CASARTSVNNEQFF. The CDR3 DNA sequence: TGTGCCAGCGCGAGGACTAGCGTTAACAATGAGCAGTTCTTC.

This clone occurred a few times. For the CDR3, the DNA is TGTGCCAGCAGCCGACGGGCCTCCTACAATGAGCAGTTCTTC. Protein product: CASSRRASYNEQFF. The chain links TRBV14 to TRBJ2-1; no definite D call. Trimming left V 4 bases short and J 0 bases short, with 7 bases between. The CDR3 covers 14 residues. Looked up from germline, CDR1 is SGHDN and CDR2 is FVKESK.

The chain links TRBV7-9 to TRBJ2-3; 14 bases fit TRBD2. Germline trimming cut 5 bases from V and 1 base from J; bases unmatched to any gene: 2. The CDR3 runs to 16 residues. Germline V lookup: CDR1 SEHNR, CDR2 FQNEAQ (reference sequence). CDR3: CASSRTSGGRTDTQYF. The CDR3 nucleotides are TGTGCCAGCAGCCGGACTAGCGGGGGGCGCACAGATACGCAGTATTTT.

The J gene is TRBJ2-7, the V gene TRBV4-1, with TRBD1 identical over 8 bases. Germline trimming cut 1 base from V and 7 bases from J; bases unmatched to any gene: 9. Germline CDR1 is MGHRA and CDR2 is YSYEKL. The CDR3 is 15 amino acids. In DNA, the CDR3 is TGCGCCAGCAGCCAAGGGACGCAGGGGGCAGGTGAGCAGTACTTC. Protein: CASSQGTQGAGEQYF.

V usage is TRBV29-1 and J usage is TRBJ2-7, with D perhaps matching TRBD1 (6 bases). Trimming took 7 bases from V and 5 from J, leaving 15 bases between them. This CDR3 comprises 12 residues. Germline values: CDR1 SQVTM, CDR2 ANQGSEA. The CDR3 sequence: CSAGWTVHEQYF. The CDR3 DNA reads as TGCAGCGCCGGATGGACAGTGCACGAGCAGTACTTC.